Listed below are T cell receptor beta chains from one sample, sequenced in a study of T cell responses to AZD1222 COVID-19 vaccine. TCRdb's copy holds only in-frame clones and misses some; the assay was immunoSEQ multiplex PCR. The data show 75,000 to 95,000 clones, 70% to 90% seen once. The sequencing here drew on peripheral blood, taken on day 0 of AZD1222 vaccination. These receptor sequences come from an adult in good health. Both conserved end residues are part of each CDR3.

CDR3 protein	V gene
CAWGGPHRGLRALHF	TRBV30
CASSRQSDEKLFF	TRBV19
CASSFLPGGEQYF	TRBV7-9
CASSRQTSADTQYF	TRBV7-2
CASSPRTGGDSNEQFF	TRBV7-7
CATEPPGQWTYYGYTF	TRBV5-8
CASSPGVGNSDTQYF	TRBV11-1
CASSEYALTGRTYGYTF	TRBV25-1
CASSLRQGGYGYTF	TRBV6-2/TRBV6-3
CASSFGYEQYF	TRBV12-3/TRBV12-4
CAGDQGGREQFF	TRBV30
CASSPMDRGRRNTEAFF	TRBV18
CASRRTGGAGGELFF	TRBV14
CASSLRLGVGETQYF	TRBV18
CASSLLAGDTGELFF	TRBV7-9
CASSPYGVGRITEAFF	TRBV7-9
CASSLAERGEQFF	TRBV5-1
CASRTTINTEAFF	TRBV11-2
CSASDFYRGGNTEAFF	TRBV20-1
CASSVSGTTDTQYF	TRBV9
CAGSTDTEAFF	TRBV12-3/TRBV12-4
CASSGRLNEKLFF	TRBV11-2
CASSQTGDNSPLHF	TRBV7-9
CASSTGQSNSPLHF	TRBV5-1
CASSFRGSLDNEQFF	TRBV11-2
CASSYDPFGETQYF	TRBV6-5
CASSLDSNQPQHF	TRBV7-8
CASSSSGTPKETQYF	TRBV6-6
CASSPGQVYNEQFF	TRBV19
CASSQASGGAYNEQFF	TRBV3-1/TRBV3-2
CASSLTVETGELFF	TRBV7-3
CASSQAGGPLYEQYF	TRBV14
CASSYQTSGRGRQFF	TRBV6-5
CASGSRAAGPQHF	TRBV6-5
CASSPRDRVAYNSPLHF	TRBV28
CSVDLGLQETQYF	TRBV29-1
CASTAGQGYEQYF	TRBV25-1
CASSIAGPGPYEQYF	TRBV5-1
CASSQGGGGPYNEQFF	TRBV4-2
CASSEGLAGTDTQYF	TRBV2
CATSRGQGLNEQFF	TRBV15
CSVEGGTGGDGYTF	TRBV29-1
CASSFSTAQETQYF	TRBV11-2
CASSLALAGAPGETQYF	TRBV4-1
CASSPHVRLSTYGYTF	TRBV5-8
CASSEAPGMGSPLHF	TRBV6-1
CASSQEEGATEEKLFF	TRBV3-1/TRBV3-2
CASSSGVGVTQYF	TRBV7-2
CASSRGLAEYGELFF	TRBV7-3
CASQPLGGMDYEQYF	TRBV7-9
CASSRDNSGNTIYF	TRBV3-1/TRBV3-2
CASSRGQGAGETQYF	TRBV4-1
CASSFQMPNEKLFF	TRBV5-8
CASRLATLAWNEQFF	TRBV6-5